Below, 18 T cell receptor beta chains from the same sample are listed, as sequenced in a study of T cells after yellow fever vaccination. Each CDR3 protein gets one entry after TCRdb re-called the 5' RACE reads with MiXCR. Among some 350,000 distinct CDR3 sequences listed, more than 8.5% were seen once. The material sequenced was PBMCs, taken on the day of the first yellow fever vaccination. The receptors were sampled from a man in his late teens or twenties who received the YFV17D yellow fever vaccine.

The gene calls are TRBV4-3 and TRBJ1-2; TRBD1 matches at 8 bases. The CDR3 is 16 residues long. Germline loops: CDR1 LGHNA, CDR2 YSLEER. Trimming at V came to 1 base and at J to 4 bases, leaving 8 bases not matched to a gene. CDR3 bases: TGCGCCAGCAGCCAAGGCCCGACAGGGGCCTTCTATGGCTACACCTTC. This codes for CASSQGPTGAFYGYTF.

This clonotype was seen only a few times. V gene TRBV7-9 combines with J gene TRBJ2-1; 13 nucleotides agree with TRBD2. CDR3 size: 16 residues. J lost 5 bases, V lost 5 bases, and 6 bases had no gene match. The germline gives CDR1 SEHNR, CDR2 FQNEAQ (reference sequence). This CDR3 reads CASSLFGTSGDNEQFF. CDR3 DNA: TGTGCCAGCAGCCTTTTCGGGACTAGCGGGGACAATGAGCAGTTCTTC.

In its sample, this clonotype was seen a few times. J is TRBJ2-5 and V is TRBV12-3 or TRBV12-4; 7 nucleotides match TRBD1. After removal of 4 bases from V and 5 bases from J, the junction contained 7 bases not matched to a gene. The CDR3 spans 14 residues. In DNA, the CDR3 is TGTGCCAGCAGTTCTATGACAGGGAGCGAGACCCAGTACTTC. Encoded protein: CASSSMTGSETQYF.

This clonotype was seen a handful of times. The genes are TRBV9 and TRBJ1-5; TRBD1 might be the D (5 bases). V lost 4 bases to trimming and J lost 6 bases, with 14 bases between them. Germline CDR1 is SGDLS and CDR2 is YYNGEE. The CDR3 is 14 residues long. In nucleotides, the CDR3 is TGTGCCAGCAGCCCCGATCAGGGAAGTCAGCCCCAGCATTTT. Translating it yields CASSPDQGSQPQHF. Full variable domain (missing parts from reference TRBV9 and TRBJ1-5): DSGVTQTPKHLITATGQRVTLRCSPRSGDLSVYWYQQSLDQGLQFLIQYYNGEERAKGNILERFSAQQFPDLHSELNLSSLELGDSALYFCASSPDQGSQPQHFGDGTRLSIL.

The chain combines TRBV11-2 with TRBJ1-1; TRBD1 is a possible D gene (5 bases). This CDR3 is built from 15 residues. Between the trimmed V and J ends, which lost 2 bases and 1 base, there was a span of 11 bases. The germline gives CDR1 SGHAT, CDR2 FQNNGV. CDR3 protein: CASSLLQGKNTEAFF. CDR3 in DNA: TGTGCCAGCAGCTTACTCCAGGGAAAGAACACTGAAGCTTTCTTT.

This clonotype was observed many times. The rearrangement joins TRBV2 to TRBJ2-6; 9 bases line up with TRBD1. This CDR3 is built from 15 residues. Per germline, CDR1 SNHLY and CDR2 FYNNEI. With V trimmed by 4 bases and J by 2 bases, 0 bases remained unmatched. CDR3 sequence: CASSGDRAGANVLTF. The CDR3, as DNA: TGTGCCAGCAGTGGGGACAGGGCTGGGGCCAACGTCCTGACTTTC.

V and J are TRBV12-3 or TRBV12-4 and TRBJ1-1; a weak D match, TRBD1 (6 bases). The length of the CDR3 is 10 residues. V lost 7 bases and J 8 bases, leaving 8 bases between the germline ends. CDR3 in amino acids: CASKGGEAFF. The CDR3 nucleotides are TGTGCCAGCAAAGGGGGAGAAGCTTTCTTT.

The chain has TRBV5-1 and TRBJ1-1, with 11 nucleotides matching TRBD1. This CDR3 has 16 amino acids. V lost 3 bases to trimming and J lost 1 base; unmatched junction nucleotides: 5. Germline CDR1 reads SGHRS; CDR2 reads YFSETQ. The CDR3 bases are TGCGCCAGCAGCTCGGGACAGGGGGGGAAGAACACTGAAGCTTTCTTT. It is translated as CASSSGQGGKNTEAFF.

V gene TRBV4-1 combines with J gene TRBJ1-1; D unclear. Germline CDR1 and CDR2: MGHRA and YSYEKL. The CDR3 length is 15 residues. The ends were cut back, 0 bases at V and 3 bases at J, with 11 bases in the middle. The CDR3 sequence is CASSQDDSGHTEAFF. CDR3 bases: TGCGCCAGCAGCCAAGATGACTCCGGGCACACTGAAGCTTTCTTT.

This clonotype has at least ten counts. J is TRBJ1-5 and V is TRBV19; unclear D gene. Germline loops: CDR1 LNHDA, CDR2 SQIVND (reference sequence). The CDR3 is 13 amino acids. V gave up 5 bases and J gave up 2 bases, with 7 bases separating them. The CDR3 DNA follows: TGTGCCAGTAGTCGCCGGGGCAATCAGCCCCAGCATTTT. Encoded protein: CASSRRGNQPQHF.

This CDR3 is CASSQGTASNEKLFF. Written as DNA, the CDR3 is TGCGCCAGCAGCCAAGGGACAGCTTCTAATGAAAAACTGTTTTTT. The chain couples TRBV4-1 to TRBJ1-4, with a weak D call TRBD1 (6 bases). The CDR3 loop spans 15 amino acids. V gave up 1 base and J gave up 3 bases, with 9 bases separating them. The V gene's germline CDR1 is MGHRA and CDR2 YSYEKL.

This clonotype was detected many times. The genes are TRBV9 and TRBJ2-2, with D possibly being TRBD1 or TRBD2 (5 bases each). V was trimmed by 2 bases and J by 3 bases, leaving 17 bases between them. Germline V gene sequence: CDR1 SGDLS, CDR2 YYNGEE. The CDR3 consists of 17 residues. This CDR3 reads CASSVGAGTRDTGELFF. The CDR3 DNA sequence: TGTGCCAGCAGCGTTGGGGCCGGGACGAGGGACACCGGGGAGCTGTTTTTT. The variable domain in full, completed from reference TRBV9 and TRBJ2-2, reads DSGVTQTPKHLITATGQRVTLRCSPRSGDLSVYWYQQSLDQGLQFLIQYYNGEERAKGNILERFSAQQFPDLHSELNLSSLELGDSALYFCASSVGAGTRDTGELFFGEGSRLTVL.

This clonotype was observed a few times. The chain has TRBV18 and TRBJ1-5, with D perhaps TRBD1 (5 bases). The CDR3 spans 14 residues. Trimming cost V 9 bases and J 2 bases, with 14 bases left between them. In germline, CDR1 is KGHSH, CDR2 LQKENI. CDR3 bases: TGTGCCAGTACAGGCTCTGAGGGCAATCAGCCCCAGCATTTT. Protein sequence: CASTGSEGNQPQHF. The full variable domain, with the rest looked up from reference TRBV18 and TRBJ1-5, is NAGVMQNPRHLVRRRGQEARLRCSPMKGHSHVYWYRQLPEEGLKFMVYLQKENIIDESGMPKERFSAEFPKEGPSILRIQQVVRGDSAAYFCASTGSEGNQPQHFGDGTRLSIL.

V gene TRBV4-3 combines with J gene TRBJ1-2, with 12 bases identical to TRBD1. This CDR3 spans 16 amino acids. The V and J ends lost 0 bases and 8 bases, in that order; junction bases with no gene match: 7. Germline CDR1 LGHNA, CDR2 YSLEER. The DNA of the CDR3 is TGCGCCAGCAGCCAAGAACTGGGACAGGGGGCTGAAGGCTACACCTTC. Translated, it gives CASSQELGQGAEGYTF.

The sample holds a few counts of this clonotype. The genes are TRBV10-2 and TRBJ2-7; the D gene is possibly TRBD2 (5 bases). V was pared by 10 bases and J by 1 base, with 11 bases between. CDR3 size: 12 residues. Germline assignment: CDR1 WSHSY and CDR2 SAAADI. The CDR3 here is CATKRTSYEQYF. The CDR3 nucleotides are TGCGCCACCAAGAGGACTTCCTACGAGCAGTACTTC.

The sample holds a few counts of this clonotype. For the CDR3, the DNA is TGTGCCAGCTCATCGGTCGTCCGGGGCAATCAGCCCCAGCATTTT. It is translated as CASSSVVRGNQPQHF. This rearrangement joins TRBV18 to TRBJ1-5, with no clear D. CDR1 and CDR2 (germline): KGHSH, LQKENI. The CDR3 spans 15 residues. V lost 5 bases, J lost 2 bases, and 13 bases lay in between.

This clonotype was counted ten times or more. The rearrangement uses TRBV5-6 and TRBJ2-5; D unresolved. The CDR3 totals 15 residues. The V gene lost 1 base and the J gene lost 2 bases, with 12 bases spanning the gap. The germline V gene encodes CDR1 SGHDT and CDR2 YYEEEE. CDR3 in DNA: TGTGCCAGCAGCTTGAGGGCCACTCTTCAAGAGACCCAGTACTTC. It specifies CASSLRATLQETQYF.

Concerning this clonotype: This could be a read error, since a much larger clone is one nucleotide away. Written as DNA, the CDR3 is TGTGCCAGCAGTTCCTCGGGGACAGGGGGAGGGGGAGCTTTCTTT. It encodes CASSSSGTGGGGAFF. The chain employs TRBV6-5 and TRBJ1-1, with 11 bases that match TRBD1. The CDR3 extends over 15 amino acids. The trim removed 4 bases at V and 10 bases at J, leaving 11 bases unmatched. Germline CDR1 is MNHEY and CDR2 is SVGAGI.